This note documents a single T cell receptor beta chain sequence. Its target is not known. Germline trimming cut 6 bases from V and 3 bases from J; bases unmatched to any gene: 4. Per germline, CDR1 SNHLY and CDR2 FYNNEI. The CDR3 extends over 13 amino acids. This sample is drawn from a study of cytomegalovirus exposure and HLA in healthy donors. The study, taken as a whole, reports: When presence/absence was analysed, sequencing depth was taken to be roughly uniform across donors.

Primers: 60 Vbeta forward and 13 Jbeta reverse. Using immunoSEQ multiplex PCR, the repertoire was profiled, and TCRdb retains in-frame clones only, with some absent. The listing records 75,000 to 100,000 clones. The sequenced sample was PBMCs. This chain joins TRBV2 and TRBJ2-7, with 8 positions matching TRBD1. The source is a woman aged 60-70 years in good health and CMV-seronegative. The CDR3: CASSGTGDYEQYF. CDR3 DNA: TGTGCCAGCAGCGGGACAGGAGACTACGAGCAGTACTTC.